The 4 T cell receptor beta chains below come from one sample, sequenced in a study of shared clonotypes between healthy human individuals. Naive CD8 cells, CD45RO-negative and positively selected for CCR7, excluded terminally differentiated effector memory CD45RA+ cells. Data came from immunoSEQ multiplex PCR; TCRdb stores just in-frame clones and leaves some out. This repertoire shows 750,000 to 1,000,000 clones, almost 95% found once; its top ten account for nearly 25%. Material for sequencing was naive CD8+ T cells sorted from blood. The receptors were sampled from a man aged 30-40 years in good health.

The rearrangement links TRBV7-2 to TRBJ2-1; 13 nucleotides match TRBD2. The V gene end was trimmed by 5 bases and the J gene end by 0 bases; junction bases not matched to a gene: 10. Germline V gives CDR1 SGHTA, CDR2 FQGNSA. This CDR3 is 19 amino acids long. This CDR3 is CASSPRPGLAGSSYNEQFF. CDR3 bases: TGTGCCAGCAGCCCCCGCCCGGGACTAGCGGGATCCTCCTACAATGAGCAGTTCTTC.

V gene TRBV21-1 combines with J gene TRBJ2-1; the table's TRBD2 call for D was not verified on the DNA. TRBV21-1 is marked as a pseudogene. There are 18 residues in the CDR3. CDR3 in amino acids: CASSKGKAGDGTRNEQFF. The CDR3 bases are TGTGCCAGCAGCAAAGGAAAGGCGGGAGATGGTACTAGGAATGAGCAGTTCTTC.

The rearrangement uses TRBV27 and TRBJ2-3; 13 nucleotides line up with TRBD2. J gave up 7 bases and V 5 bases, and 12 bases lay outside the gene matches. Per the germline V gene, CDR1 is MNHEY and CDR2 is SMNVEV (reference sequence). CDR3 length: 17 amino acids. CDR3 sequence (DNA): TGTGCCAGCAGTCCCTTACTAGCGGGAGGGCCCGGGTATACGCAGTATTTT. It yields the protein CASSPLLAGGPGYTQYF.

J is TRBJ2-2 and V is TRBV6-4, with a weak D call TRBD1 (5 bases). This CDR3 is 14 amino acids long. Germline loops: CDR1 MRHNA, CDR2 SNTAGT. Trimming left V 0 bases short and J 6 bases short, with 8 bases between. CDR3 sequence reads: CASSDSQGPGELFF. CDR3 in DNA: TGTGCCAGCAGTGACTCCCAGGGCCCCGGGGAGCTGTTTTTT.